These 9 T cell receptor beta chains share one sample of origin, sequenced in a study of OX40 agonist ivuxolimab in advanced cancers. TCRdb's copy holds only in-frame clones and misses some; the assay was immunoSEQ multiplex PCR. The data hold about 73,000 clones, with approximately 90% observed a single time. The material was CD4+ or CD8+ T cells sorted from blood, obtained in a trial of the OX40 agonist ivuxolimab. Receptors were obtained from an adult with an advanced solid tumor such as melanoma, head and neck, liver or kidney cancer.

The rearrangement joins TRBV30 to TRBJ2-2, with 9 nucleotides matching TRBD1. The CDR3 length is 14 residues. Per the germline V gene, CDR1 is GTSNPN and CDR2 is SVGIG (reference sequence). V was pared by 5 bases and J by 4 bases, with 5 bases of the junction left unmatched. CDR3 in amino acids: CAWGRQGGTGELFF. The CDR3 coding sequence is TGTGCCTGGGGGAGACAGGGGGGCACCGGGGAGCTGTTTTTT. The whole variable domain, filled in from reference TRBV30 and TRBJ2-2, reads SQTIHQWPATLVQPVGSPLSLECTVEGTSNPNLYWYRQAAGRGLQLLFYSVGIGQISSEVPQNLSASRPQDRQFILSSKKLLLSDSGFYLCAWGRQGGTGELFFGEGSRLTVL.

The rearrangement links TRBV19 to TRBJ2-5; the match to TRBD2 covers 7 bases. Germline V lookup: CDR1 LNHDA, CDR2 SQIVND (reference sequence). J gave up 5 bases and V 6 bases, and 6 bases lay outside the gene matches. This CDR3 has 13 amino acids. CDR3 loop: CASRRGGSETQYF. CDR3 nucleotide sequence: TGTGCCAGTAGGCGAGGCGGGAGTGAGACCCAGTACTTC.

A single count supports this clone. The CDR3 is CASSLGSRNTEAFF. The CDR3, as DNA: TGCGCCAGCAGCTTGGGGTCTCGGAACACTGAAGCTTTCTTT. V and J are TRBV5-1 and TRBJ1-1; D call uncertain. Germline values: CDR1 SGHRS, CDR2 YFSETQ. This CDR3 spans 14 amino acids. V was shortened by 0 bases and J by 1 base, with 7 bases between the two germline ends.

The chain combines TRBV10-3 with TRBJ2-7, with 12 bases that match TRBD1. CDR3 length: 14 amino acids. Losses at the gene ends were 4 bases for V and 4 bases for J; bases not matched to a gene: 2. Per the germline V gene, CDR1 is ENHRY and CDR2 is SYGVKD. The CDR3 loop reads CAISAGQGAYEQYF. CDR3 DNA sequence: TGTGCCATCAGTGCGGGACAGGGGGCGTACGAGCAGTACTTC.

This sequence joins TRBV19 and TRBJ2-3; 12 bases are a match to TRBD2. The length of the CDR3 is 15 residues. Trimming at V came to 7 bases and at J to 4 bases, leaving 6 bases not matched to a gene. CDR1 and CDR2 from the germline V gene are LNHDA and SQIVND (reference sequence). DNA for the CDR3: TGTGCCAGTATCCAGACTAGCGGGAGTTCAGATACGCAGTATTTT. This gives the protein CASIQTSGSSDTQYF.

V and J are TRBV5-8 and TRBJ1-2; D gene unclear. Germline V lookup: CDR1 SGHTS, CDR2 YDEGEE. The V end was cut by 4 bases, the J end by 9 bases, with 16 bases between. The CDR3 covers 13 residues. The CDR3 DNA follows: TGTGCCAGCAGCGCCCGAACCGCGAGTAGCTACACCTTC. The encoded protein is CASSARTASSYTF.

The genes are TRBV4-3 and TRBJ2-7, with a tentative D call TRBD1 (6 bases). The CDR3 has 15 amino acids. V lost 2 bases and J lost 5, with 16 bases in between. The germline gives CDR1 LGHNA, CDR2 YSLEER. The chain's CDR3 is CASSQLATGLDEQYF. Written as DNA, the CDR3 is TGCGCCAGCAGCCAACTTGCGACAGGTCTGGACGAGCAGTACTTC.

The chain has TRBV29-1 and TRBJ2-7; D may be TRBD1 or TRBD2 (6 bases each). The V gene's germline CDR1 is SQVTM and CDR2 ANQGSEA. Trimming removed 7 bases from V and 6 bases from J, with 19 bases in between. The length of the CDR3 is 13 residues. The CDR3 loop is CSAQEQPGAEQYF. The CDR3 DNA reads TGCAGCGCCCAGGAGCAGCCGGGGGCCGAGCAGTACTTC.

The rearrangement joins TRBV6-6 to TRBJ2-5; D is perhaps TRBD1 or TRBD2 (6 bases each). This CDR3 spans 13 amino acids. The V gene's germline CDR1 is MNHNY and CDR2 SVGAGI (reference sequence). V lost 7 bases, J lost 5 bases, and 14 bases lay in between. CDR3 loop: CASKRGVGETQYF. CDR3 nucleotides: TGTGCCAGCAAAAGGGGGGTCGGGGAGACCCAGTACTTC.